The 18 T cell receptor beta chains below come from one sample, sequenced in a study of blood T cell repertoires in COVID-19. Clones were sequenced by immunoSEQ multiplex PCR, and TCRdb holds only the in-frame ones, with some missing. This sample yields about 140,000 clones, of which roughly four fifths are seen a single time; 1.6% belongs to the top ten. Material: PBMCs or T cells enriched from blood (not recorded which). Source of these receptors: a woman under 30 who had been exposed to COVID-19.

The V and J genes are TRBV10-3 and TRBJ2-5; tentative D call: TRBD2 (5 bases). Germline assignment: CDR1 ENHRY and CDR2 SYGVKD. CDR3 length equals 16 residues. V was cut by 0 bases and J by 5 bases, with 16 bases left in between. This CDR3 reads CAISESPAGTGETQYF. In DNA, the CDR3 is TGTGCCATCAGTGAGTCCCCCGCGGGTACCGGGGAGACCCAGTACTTC.

This sequence joins TRBV19 and TRBJ1-2; TRBD1 is a possible D gene (5 bases). The CDR3 totals 15 residues. Trimming took off 3 bases at V and 0 bases at J, with 11 bases between the two ends. The germline V gene has CDR1 LNHDA and CDR2 SQIVND (reference sequence). The CDR3 spells CASSIKQEANYGYTF. For the CDR3, the DNA is TGTGCCAGTAGTATCAAACAGGAAGCTAACTATGGCTACACCTTC.

The chain uses TRBV7-9 and TRBJ1-3; D might be TRBD1 (6 bases). The CDR3 sequence is 16 residues long. Germline CDR1 SEHNR, CDR2 FQNEAQ (reference sequence). Trimming stripped 4 bases from V and 0 bases from J, with 13 bases between. The CDR3 region has the DNA TGTGCCAGCAGCTCACGGACAGCTTCCTCTGGAAACACCATATATTTT. This encodes CASSSRTASSGNTIYF.

The CDR3 coding sequence is TGTGCCAGCAGCGTAGTCCCTCACAGCCAGGGTTCTGTTGGAAACACCATATATTTT. It codes for CASSVVPHSQGSVGNTIYF. This chain links TRBV9 with TRBJ1-3, with D possibly being TRBD1 (5 bases). Trimming cost V 0 bases and J 3 bases, with 22 bases left between them. The CDR3 is 19 amino acids. Germline CDR1 and CDR2: SGDLS and YYNGEE.

J is TRBJ2-3 and V is TRBV12-3 or TRBV12-4; maybe TRBD2 (6 bases). The V gene lost 6 bases and the J gene lost 3 bases, with 10 bases spanning the gap. The CDR3 extends over 13 amino acids. In DNA form, the CDR3 reads TGTGCCAGCAGCTGGGAGGTAACAGATACGCAGTATTTT. This sequence encodes CASSWEVTDTQYF.

This clone was counted at least ten times. The chain couples TRBV11-3 to TRBJ2-2, with D perhaps matching TRBD2 (6 bases). The V end lost 2 bases, the J end lost 0 bases, and 13 bases lay between the germline ends. Germline CDR1 is SGHNT and CDR2 is YENEEA. The CDR3 contains 17 residues. CDR3 bases: TGTGCCAGCAGCTTATGGGCTAGCGCCTCGAACACCGGGGAGCTGTTTTTT. Protein sequence: CASSLWASASNTGELFF.

The V gene is TRBV18, the J gene TRBJ2-1; a weak D match, TRBD2 (6 bases). CDR3 length: 18 residues. The V end lost 1 base, the J end lost 7 bases, and 23 bases lay between the germline ends. Germline assignment: CDR1 KGHSH and CDR2 LQKENI. CDR3 DNA: TGTGCCAGCTCACCACGGATTTATTTGCTAGCGAACTCGAATGAGCAGTTCTTC. Translation gives CASSPRIYLLANSNEQFF.

This rearrangement joins TRBV28 to TRBJ1-5, with D uncertain. Germline V gene data show CDR1 as MDHEN and CDR2 as SYDVKM. V lost 2 bases, J lost 3 bases, and 8 bases lay in between. CDR3 length: 14 amino acids. In DNA form, the CDR3 reads TGTGCCAGCAGTTTAGTGGGCTCCAATCAGCCCCAGCATTTT. Translated, it gives CASSLVGSNQPQHF. The full variable domain, completed using reference TRBV28 and TRBJ1-5, is DVKVTQSSRYLVKRTGEKVFLECVQDMDHENMFWYRQDPGLGLRLIYFSYDVKMKEKGDIPEGYSVSREKKERFSLILESASTNQTSMYLCASSLVGSNQPQHFGDGTRLSIL.

V is TRBV5-1 and J is TRBJ2-7; D perhaps matches TRBD2 (6 bases). V dropped 0 bases and J dropped 3 bases, with 10 bases sitting between them. Germline CDR1 reads SGHRS; CDR2 reads YFSETQ. This CDR3 is built from 14 residues. CDR3 nucleotide sequence: TGCGCCAGCAGCTTGGCTAGCGTCTTCTACGAGCAGTACTTC. It specifies CASSLASVFYEQYF.

V is TRBV28 and J is TRBJ2-4, with TRBD1 as a possible D gene (5 bases). The length of the CDR3 is 14 residues. From germline, CDR1 is MDHEN and CDR2 SYDVKM. Trimming removed 3 bases from V and 1 base from J, with 7 bases in between. The CDR3: CASSLDTAKNIQYF. The CDR3 DNA reads TGTGCCAGCAGTTTGGACACGGCCAAAAACATTCAGTACTTC.

The chain couples TRBV10-3 to TRBJ1-6; TRBD1 might be the D (5 bases). CDR3 length: 17 residues. V lost 0 bases and J lost 5, with 14 bases in between. The germline V gene encodes CDR1 ENHRY and CDR2 SYGVKD. CDR3 DNA: TGTGCCATCAGTGAGTCGATAGCGGGGCCAAATAATTCACCCCTCCACTTT. This codes for CAISESIAGPNNSPLHF.

The V and J genes are TRBV7-9 and TRBJ1-2; no firm D call. Germline V gene data show CDR1 as SEHNR and CDR2 as FQNEAQ (reference sequence). The ends were cut back, 0 bases at V and 2 bases at J, with 10 bases in the middle. The CDR3 sequence is 15 residues long. CDR3 coding DNA: TGTGCCAGCAGCTTAGCCGCAGGCACGAACTATGGCTACACCTTC. Amino acid sequence: CASSLAAGTNYGYTF.

This clone was counted once. The genes are TRBV9 and TRBJ1-6, with a possible D match to TRBD1 (5 bases). V lost 3 bases and J 11 bases, leaving 12 bases between the germline ends. Germline loops: CDR1 SGDLS, CDR2 YYNGEE. This CDR3 has 13 amino acids. Written as DNA, the CDR3 is TGTGCCAGCAGCGCCCCCGGGGGTGCACCCCTCCACTTT. This encodes CASSAPGGAPLHF. Supplemented by reference TRBV9 and TRBJ1-6, the full variable domain reads DSGVTQTPKHLITATGQRVTLRCSPRSGDLSVYWYQQSLDQGLQFLIQYYNGEERAKGNILERFSAQQFPDLHSELNLSSLELGDSALYFCASSAPGGAPLHFGNGTRLTVT.

The rearrangement links TRBV5-4 to TRBJ1-2; 7 bases fit TRBD1. This CDR3 comprises 14 residues. Germline V gives CDR1 SGHNT, CDR2 YYREEE (reference sequence). After removal of 4 bases from V and 8 bases from J, the junction contained 11 bases not matched to a gene. The CDR3 spells CASSLETGIGGYTF. CDR3 DNA: TGTGCCAGCAGCCTAGAGACAGGGATAGGAGGCTACACCTTC.

J is TRBJ1-1 and V is TRBV2; D is perhaps TRBD1 (5 bases). The germline gives CDR1 SNHLY, CDR2 FYNNEI. The CDR3 extends over 17 amino acids. Trimming took off 8 bases at V and 2 bases at J, with 24 bases between the two ends. CDR3 nucleotides: TGTGCCAGCGTAGGGACTCAGGGACGCATTGCAAACACTGAAGCTTTCTTT. Translated, it gives CASVGTQGRIANTEAFF.

The gene calls are TRBV15 and TRBJ2-7; D possibly corresponds to TRBD2 (5 bases). V gave up 3 bases and J gave up 7 bases, with 13 bases separating them. The length of the CDR3 is 13 residues. Germline lookup yields CDR1 LNHNV and CDR2 YYDKDF (reference sequence). This chain's CDR3 is CATSRRAEGEQYF. CDR3 nucleotide sequence: TGTGCCACCAGCAGGCGGGCCGAAGGGGAGCAGTACTTC.

The chain joins TRBV6-6 to TRBJ1-1, with D possibly being TRBD1 (5 bases). Trimming took 7 bases from V and 2 from J, leaving 11 bases between them. The CDR3 has 13 amino acids. CDR1 is MNHNY and CDR2 is SVGAGI in the germline V gene (reference sequence). The CDR3 DNA is TGTGCCAGCATGTCGCAGGGAAACACTGAAGCTTTCTTT. It codes for CASMSQGNTEAFF.

The chain uses TRBV3-1 (or the pseudogene TRBV3-2) and TRBJ2-5; TRBD2 aligns across 11 bases. The germline V gene encodes CDR1 LGHDT and CDR2 YNNKEL (reference sequence). V was clipped by 4 bases and J by 7 bases; unmatched bases: 11. CDR3 length: 16 amino acids. Written as DNA, the CDR3 is TGTGCCAGCAGCCCGAGGCCTAGCGGGAGGAGTGGGACCCAGTACTTC. Protein product: CASSPRPSGRSGTQYF.